This TCR beta chain was documented in a study of a mutant IDH1 vaccine in newly diagnosed glioma. Clones were read by immunoSEQ multiplex PCR, and TCRdb kept only the in-frame ones, dropping some. Of tens of thousands of clones listed, around 82% are singletons. Time point in this sample: week 5, during vaccination. Vaccinated patients received 300 ug of mutant IDH1 20-mer peptide per dose, with topical imiquimod. The germline V gene has CDR1 SGHTA and CDR2 FQGNSA. This CDR3 region has 16 residues. Losses at the gene ends were 5 bases for V and 5 bases for J; bases not matched to a gene: 12. About this clone: The antigen is not known.

V usage is TRBV7-2 and J usage is TRBJ2-5, with 9 positions matching TRBD1. The material was PBMCs, obtained from a glioma patient whose treatment included an IDH1 peptide vaccine. The TCR was taken from a woman aged 18-29 years with glioma. Some clones in this sample may be carry-over from other donors' samples. The CDR3 coding sequence is TGTGCCAGCAGCCCATATGGGACAGGGAGGGCTGAGACCCAGTACTTC. Encoded protein: CASSPYGTGRAETQYF.